This TCR beta chain was documented in a study of blood T cell repertoires in COVID-19. From germline, CDR1 is SGHNT and CDR2 YYREEE (reference sequence). This CDR3 is built from 13 residues. V lost 5 bases and J 1 base, leaving 9 bases between the germline ends. Sequenced by immunoSEQ multiplex PCR; TCRdb stores in-frame clones only, minus some. The sample includes 200,000 or so clones, 80% to 90% of them seen just once. The chain uses TRBV5-4 and TRBJ1-1, with a possible D match to TRBD1 (6 bases). The TCR originated in an elderly woman with COVID-19, enrolled during active disease. The sequenced sample was peripheral blood. The CDR3 loop reads CASRSGENTEAFF. CDR3 bases: TGTGCCAGCAGGTCAGGGGAGAACACTGAAGCTTTCTTT. The variable domain in full, with the rest retrieved from reference TRBV5-4 and TRBJ1-1, is ETGVTQSPTHLIKTRGQQVTLRCSSQSGHNTVSWYQQALGQGPQFIFQYYREEENGRGNFPPRFSGLQFPNYSSELNVNALELDDSALYLCASRSGENTEAFFGQGTRLTVV.